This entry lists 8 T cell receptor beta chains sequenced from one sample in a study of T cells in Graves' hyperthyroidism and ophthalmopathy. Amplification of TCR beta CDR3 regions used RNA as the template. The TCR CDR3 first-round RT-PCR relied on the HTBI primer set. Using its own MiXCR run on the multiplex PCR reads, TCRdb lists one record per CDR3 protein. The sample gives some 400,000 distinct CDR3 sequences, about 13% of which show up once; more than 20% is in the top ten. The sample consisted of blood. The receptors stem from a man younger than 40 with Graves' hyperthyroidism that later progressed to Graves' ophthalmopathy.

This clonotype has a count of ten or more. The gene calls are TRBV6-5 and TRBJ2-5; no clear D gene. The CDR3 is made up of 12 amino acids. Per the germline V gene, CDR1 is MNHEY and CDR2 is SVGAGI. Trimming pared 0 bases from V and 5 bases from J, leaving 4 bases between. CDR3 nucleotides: TGTGCCAGCAGTTACTCGCGGGAGACCCAGTACTTC. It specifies CASSYSRETQYF.

The CDR3 is CASSLDHRNEQFF. CDR3 sequence (DNA): TGTGCCAGCAGCCTCGACCACCGCAATGAGCAGTTCTTC. The chain has TRBV7-8 and TRBJ2-1; D not certain. The CDR3 is 13 residues long. Per germline, CDR1 SGHVS and CDR2 FQNEAQ. The V end lost 5 bases, the J end lost 6 bases, and 11 bases lay between the germline ends.

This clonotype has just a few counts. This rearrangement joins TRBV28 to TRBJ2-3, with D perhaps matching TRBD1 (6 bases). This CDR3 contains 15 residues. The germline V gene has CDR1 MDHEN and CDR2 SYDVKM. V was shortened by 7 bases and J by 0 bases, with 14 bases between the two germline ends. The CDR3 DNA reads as TGTGCCAGCACCACTGAGAGGGGGAGCACAGATACGCAGTATTTT. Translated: CASTTERGSTDTQYF. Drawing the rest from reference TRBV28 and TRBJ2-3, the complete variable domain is DVKVTQSSRYLVKRTGEKVFLECVQDMDHENMFWYRQDPGLGLRLIYFSYDVKMKEKGDIPEGYSVSREKKERFSLILESASTNQTSMYLCASTTERGSTDTQYFGPGTRLTVL.

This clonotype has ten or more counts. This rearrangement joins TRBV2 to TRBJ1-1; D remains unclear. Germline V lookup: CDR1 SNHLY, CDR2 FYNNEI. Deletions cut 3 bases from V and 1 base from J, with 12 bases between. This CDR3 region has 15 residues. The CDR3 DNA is TGTGCCAGCAGTGATCCTCGGCCACGGAACACTGAAGCTTTCTTT. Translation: CASSDPRPRNTEAFF.

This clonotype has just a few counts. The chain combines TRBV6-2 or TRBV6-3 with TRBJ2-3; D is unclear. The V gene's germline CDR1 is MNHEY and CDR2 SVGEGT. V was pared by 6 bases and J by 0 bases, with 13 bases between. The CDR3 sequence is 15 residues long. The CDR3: CASSPRPTSTDTQYF. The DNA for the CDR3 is TGTGCCAGCAGCCCCCGGCCAACTAGCACAGATACGCAGTATTTT.

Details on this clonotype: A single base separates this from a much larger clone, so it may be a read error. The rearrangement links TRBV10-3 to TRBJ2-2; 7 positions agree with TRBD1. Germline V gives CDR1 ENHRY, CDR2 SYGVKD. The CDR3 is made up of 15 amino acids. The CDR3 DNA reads TGTGCCATCAGTGAGAGAGGGGGCAGCACCGGGAAGCTGTTTTTT. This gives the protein CAISERGGSTGKLFF.

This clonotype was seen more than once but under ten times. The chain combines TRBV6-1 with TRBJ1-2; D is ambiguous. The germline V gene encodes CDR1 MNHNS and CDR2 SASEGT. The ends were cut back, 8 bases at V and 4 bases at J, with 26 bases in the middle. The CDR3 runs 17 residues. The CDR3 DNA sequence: TGTGCCAGCTGGTCCCCAATGACCCGACCACCCATCTATGGCTACACCTTC. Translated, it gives CASWSPMTRPPIYGYTF.

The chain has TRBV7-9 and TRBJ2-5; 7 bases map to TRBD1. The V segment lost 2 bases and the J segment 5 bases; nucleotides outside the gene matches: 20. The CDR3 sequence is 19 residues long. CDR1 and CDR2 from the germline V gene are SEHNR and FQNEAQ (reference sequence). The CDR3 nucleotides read TGTGCCAGCAGCTTATTAGCGAGACGGACAGGACTGAGGGGGGAGACCCAGTACTTC. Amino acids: CASSLLARRTGLRGETQYF.